This T cell receptor beta chain was documented in a study of blood T cell repertoires in COVID-19. The wider study: The cDNA or gDNA used as material had been derived from T cells, B-cell-depleted T cells, or PBMCs.

Measured with immunoSEQ multiplex PCR; TCRdb has only the in-frame clones, and not every one. The sample shows roughly 200,000 clones, approximately 85% of them seen only once. Individuals drawn from some 25 US areas were roughly 18 to 95 years old. This clone was seen repeatedly, ten times or more. The specimen sequenced was PBMCs or T cells enriched from blood (not recorded which). The TCR was taken from a man between 35 and 55 years old who had recovered from COVID-19.

CDR3 amino acids: CASRTGGTEAFF. The CDR3 bases are TGTGCCAGCAGGACAGGGGGCACTGAAGCTTTCTTT. The V and J genes are TRBV12-3 or TRBV12-4 and TRBJ1-1; 9 bases are a match to TRBD1. The CDR3 sequence is 12 residues long. With V trimmed by 6 bases and J by 4 bases, 0 bases remained unmatched.